This T cell receptor (beta chain) comes out of a study of T cells expressing NK-cell markers. The overall study: It was sorted CD3+CD56-NKG2C+, CD3+CD56+NKG2C- and CD3+CD56+NKG2C+ T cells that provided the TCR beta repertoires. Seropositivity for HCMV was found in most of the eight sequenced donors, with one seronegative.

The CDR3 extends over 14 amino acids. Germline CDR1 SGHRS, CDR2 YFSETQ. Following a re-call of the 5' RACE reads, TCRdb has one entry per CDR3 protein and lacks DNA. In all, the sample yields about 460,000 distinct CDR3 sequences. Findings and caveats of the study: Dominant NKG2C+ clonotypes accounted for 1.0-7.0% of CD8+ T cells in several donors.

To note about this clonotype: The antigen is unknown.

The TCR originated in a woman aged 50 to 60 in good health. The chain has TRBV5-1 and TRBJ2-5. The sample comprised blood T cells: a sorted CD56 or NKG2C T cell subset, CD4+ or CD8+ T cells, or bulk PBMC T cells (not recorded which). CDR3 sequence reads: CASSSGVGIETQYF.